This is a list of T cell receptor beta chains from one sample in a study of molecular identifiers for immune sequencing clone quantification. TCRdb re-called the PCR reads through MiXCR, storing one row per CDR3 protein. There are tens of thousands of distinct CDR3 sequences in the sample; 19% occur only once, and under 1.3% lies in the top ten. Sequenced material: naive CD8+ T cells from blood, with Jurkat cell RNA spiked in. These receptors all come from a human donor in good health. Some libraries in this study had Jurkat cell RNA spiked in. Both conserved end residues are trimmed from each CDR3.

v_gene	j_gene	CDR3aa
TRBV12-3/TRBV12-4	TRBJ1-5	ASTLKGAMQPQH
TRBV6-5	TRBJ1-3	ASSYSPVVSGNTIY
TRBV12-3/TRBV12-4	TRBJ1-4	ASSPSGGLDEKLF
TRBV19	TRBJ1-1	ASSIGLEAF
TRBV5-4	TRBJ2-1	ASSHAGTPEYEQF
TRBV11-2	TRBJ2-7	ASSLGTGLSEQY
TRBV19	TRBJ2-3	ASSGLQGPLTDTQY
TRBV18	TRBJ1-4	ASSPPPGFTNEKLF
TRBV7-3	TRBJ2-3	ASSSPGLAGGIDTQY
TRBV28	TRBJ1-4	AGSPDRAVERLF